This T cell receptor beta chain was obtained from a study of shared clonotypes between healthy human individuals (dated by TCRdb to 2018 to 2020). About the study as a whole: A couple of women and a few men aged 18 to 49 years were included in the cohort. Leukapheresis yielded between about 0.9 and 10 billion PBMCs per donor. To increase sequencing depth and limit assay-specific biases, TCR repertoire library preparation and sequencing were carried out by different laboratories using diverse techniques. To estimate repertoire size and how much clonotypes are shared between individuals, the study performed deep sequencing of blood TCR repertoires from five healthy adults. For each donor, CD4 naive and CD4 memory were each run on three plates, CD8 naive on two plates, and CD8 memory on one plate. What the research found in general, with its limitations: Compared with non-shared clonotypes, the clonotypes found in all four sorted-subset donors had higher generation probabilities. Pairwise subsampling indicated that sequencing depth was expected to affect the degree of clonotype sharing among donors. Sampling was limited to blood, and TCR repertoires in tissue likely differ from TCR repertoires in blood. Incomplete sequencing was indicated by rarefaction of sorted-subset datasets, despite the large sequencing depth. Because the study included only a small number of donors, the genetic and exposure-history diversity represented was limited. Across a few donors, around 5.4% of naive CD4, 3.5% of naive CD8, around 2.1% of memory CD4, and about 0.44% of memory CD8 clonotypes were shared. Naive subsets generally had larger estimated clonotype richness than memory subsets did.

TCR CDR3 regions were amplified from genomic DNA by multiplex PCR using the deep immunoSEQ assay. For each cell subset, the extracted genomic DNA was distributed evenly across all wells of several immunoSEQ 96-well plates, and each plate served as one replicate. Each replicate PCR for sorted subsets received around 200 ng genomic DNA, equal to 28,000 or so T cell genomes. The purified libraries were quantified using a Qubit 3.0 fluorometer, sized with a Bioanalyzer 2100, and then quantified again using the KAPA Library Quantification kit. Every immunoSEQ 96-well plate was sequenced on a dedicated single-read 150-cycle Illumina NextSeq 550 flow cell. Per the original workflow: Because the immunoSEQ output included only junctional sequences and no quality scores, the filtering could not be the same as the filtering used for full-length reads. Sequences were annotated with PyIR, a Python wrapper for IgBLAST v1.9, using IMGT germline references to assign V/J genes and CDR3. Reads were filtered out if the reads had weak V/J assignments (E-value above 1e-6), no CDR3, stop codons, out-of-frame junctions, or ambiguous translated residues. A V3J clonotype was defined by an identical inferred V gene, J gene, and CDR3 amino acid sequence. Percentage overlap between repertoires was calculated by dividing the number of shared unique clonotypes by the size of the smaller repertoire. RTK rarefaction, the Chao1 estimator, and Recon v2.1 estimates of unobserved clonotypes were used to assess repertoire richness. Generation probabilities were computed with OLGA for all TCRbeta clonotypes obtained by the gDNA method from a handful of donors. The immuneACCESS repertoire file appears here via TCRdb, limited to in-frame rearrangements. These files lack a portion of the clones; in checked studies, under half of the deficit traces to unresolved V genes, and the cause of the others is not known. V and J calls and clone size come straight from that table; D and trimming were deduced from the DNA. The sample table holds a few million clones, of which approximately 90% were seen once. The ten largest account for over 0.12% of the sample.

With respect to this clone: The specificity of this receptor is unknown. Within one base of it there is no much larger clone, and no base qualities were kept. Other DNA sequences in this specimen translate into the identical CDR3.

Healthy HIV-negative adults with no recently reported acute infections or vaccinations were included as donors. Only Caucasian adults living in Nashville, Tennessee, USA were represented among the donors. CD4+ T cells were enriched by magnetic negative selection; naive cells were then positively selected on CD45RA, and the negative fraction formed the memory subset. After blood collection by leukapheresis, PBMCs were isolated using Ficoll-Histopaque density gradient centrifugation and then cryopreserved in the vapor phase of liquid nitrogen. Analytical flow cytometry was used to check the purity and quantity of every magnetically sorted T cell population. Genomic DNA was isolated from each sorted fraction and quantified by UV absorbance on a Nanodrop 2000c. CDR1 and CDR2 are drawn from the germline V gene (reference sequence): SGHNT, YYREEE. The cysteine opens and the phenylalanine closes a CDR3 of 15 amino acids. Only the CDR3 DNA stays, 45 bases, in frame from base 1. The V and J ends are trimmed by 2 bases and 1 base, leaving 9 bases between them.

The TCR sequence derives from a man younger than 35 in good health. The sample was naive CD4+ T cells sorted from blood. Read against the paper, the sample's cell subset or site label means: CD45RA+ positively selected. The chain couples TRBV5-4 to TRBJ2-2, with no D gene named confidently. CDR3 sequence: CASSLGQQNTGELFF. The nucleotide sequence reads TGTGCCAGCAGCTTAGGTCAGCAGAACACCGGGGAGCTGTTTTTT.